A single sample gave rise to the 5 T cell receptor beta chains below, sequenced in a study of blood T cell repertoires in COVID-19. Only in-frame clones appear in the TCRdb table, and some are missing; sequencing was by immunoSEQ multiplex PCR. The sample records approximately 210,000 clones, 84% being singletons. The specimen was peripheral blood. These receptors were obtained from a woman in her seventies with active or convalescent COVID-19.

V usage is TRBV3-1 (or the pseudogene TRBV3-2) and J usage is TRBJ1-1; D may be TRBD1 (6 bases). This CDR3 spans 15 amino acids. The germline V gene encodes CDR1 LGHDT and CDR2 YNNKEL (reference sequence). Trimming stripped 3 bases from V and 2 bases from J, with 13 bases between. The CDR3 DNA follows: TGTGCCAGCAGCCACTCCGGGACACCTAACACTGAAGCTTTCTTT. Protein sequence: CASSHSGTPNTEAFF.

The sample holds one count of this clone. The chain combines TRBV7-2 with TRBJ2-1; TRBD2 agrees at 9 bases. Germline CDR1 is SGHTA and CDR2 is FQGNSA. V shed 3 bases, J shed 14 bases, and the junction held 8 bases outside the gene matches. The CDR3 sequence is 13 residues long. The DNA of the CDR3 is TGTGCCAGCAGCTTCGGGACTAGCCTAGAGAAGTTCTTC. This encodes CASSFGTSLEKFF.

The J gene is TRBJ1-6, the V gene TRBV2; 9 bases fit TRBD1. Germline V gene sequence: CDR1 SNHLY, CDR2 FYNNEI. This CDR3 comprises 18 residues. With V trimmed by 5 bases and J by 14 bases, 22 bases remained unmatched. The CDR3: CASSTGGPGDRTSVALHF. Here the CDR3 DNA reads TGTGCCAGCAGTACAGGGGGCCCGGGGGACCGGACCTCGGTGGCCCTCCACTTT.

Turning to this clone: The CDR3 does not end in the conserved phenylalanine or tryptophan, so this is likely a read error. No DNA is shown, since the ends of the CDR3 on it are uncertain; the CDR3 is the one TCRdb lists. The chain employs TRBV6-1 and TRBJ2-7; TRBD2, the table's D call, lacks a check against the DNA. The V gene's germline CDR1 is MNHNS and CDR2 SASEGT. The CDR3 spans 13 residues, counting both ends. The CDR3 here is CASSERGGLQGVL.

The J gene is TRBJ1-1, the V gene TRBV5-4; TRBD1 matches at 7 bases. The CDR3 runs to 13 residues. CDR1 and CDR2 from the germline V gene are SGHNT and YYREEE (reference sequence). V dropped 0 bases and J dropped 7; count of bases not matched to a gene: 3. The CDR3 bases are TGTGCCAGCAGCTTGGACCCAGGGGGTGAAGCTTTCTTT. The encoded protein is CASSLDPGGEAFF.